This paragraph reports one T cell receptor beta chain. V dropped 1 base and J dropped 0 bases, with 17 bases sitting between them. Germline V lookup: CDR1 MNHEY, CDR2 SMNVEV (reference sequence). The CDR3 sequence is 18 residues long. Reverse transcription used about 0.5 to 1 ug RNA and random hexamers. It was immunoSEQ multiplex PCR that amplified TCR beta CDR3 across 54 Vbeta and 13 Jbeta. TCRdb fed the immunoSEQ multiplex PCR reads into MiXCR, producing one record per CDR3 protein. The table records 250,000 to 300,000 distinct CDR3 sequences, approximately 84% of them present only once. This record comes from a study of CD8 T cells in Susac syndrome. CD8+ and CD4+ T cells circulating in blood were sequenced for TCR beta.

The material sequenced was CD8+ T cells from PBMCs. The sequence was obtained from a human donor with multiple sclerosis. The J gene is TRBJ2-3, the V gene TRBV27, with D possibly TRBD2 on 6 matching bases. The CDR3 loop is CASSLFPGVTPSTDTQYF. The CDR3 DNA reads TGTGCCAGCAGTTTATTTCCGGGAGTGACACCTAGCACAGATACGCAGTATTTT.